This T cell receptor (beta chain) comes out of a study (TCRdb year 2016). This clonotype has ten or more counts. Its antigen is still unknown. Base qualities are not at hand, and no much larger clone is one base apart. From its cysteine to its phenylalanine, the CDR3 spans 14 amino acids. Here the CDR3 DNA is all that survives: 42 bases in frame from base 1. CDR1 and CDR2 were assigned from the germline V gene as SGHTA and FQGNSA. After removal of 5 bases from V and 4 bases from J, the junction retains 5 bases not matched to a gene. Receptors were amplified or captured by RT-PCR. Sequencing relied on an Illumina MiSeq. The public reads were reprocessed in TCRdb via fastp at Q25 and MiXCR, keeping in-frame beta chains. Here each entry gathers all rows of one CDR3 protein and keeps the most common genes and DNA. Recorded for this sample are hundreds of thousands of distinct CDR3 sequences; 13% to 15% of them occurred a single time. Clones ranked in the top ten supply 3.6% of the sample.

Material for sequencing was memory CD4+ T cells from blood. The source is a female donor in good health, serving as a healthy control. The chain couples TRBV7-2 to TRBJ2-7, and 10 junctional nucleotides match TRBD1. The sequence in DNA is TGTGCCAGCAGCCGGGACAGGGGTGGGTACGAGCAGTACTTC. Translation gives CASSRDRGGYEQYF.